These 8 T cell receptor beta chains share one sample of origin, sequenced in a study of T cells in Graves' hyperthyroidism and ophthalmopathy. There were TCR beta CDR3 regions amplified from RNA transcripts. The study used the HTBI primer set for a first-round RT-PCR of the TCR CDR3. TCRdb processed the multiplex PCR reads anew with MiXCR; each CDR3 protein has one entry. The table has some 350,000 distinct CDR3 sequences, about 16% seen once. The sample was blood. These receptor sequences come from a woman between 55 and 75 years old with Graves' ophthalmopathy.

This clonotype was picked up many times. The chain uses TRBV7-2 and TRBJ2-3, with no clear D. The V end lost 0 bases, the J end lost 8 bases, and 12 bases lay between the germline ends. Germline-derived CDR1 and CDR2 are SGHTA and FQGNSA. The CDR3 totals 14 residues. The CDR3 DNA is TGTGCCAGCAGCTTAGCGCCCATTACGGGTACGCAGTATTTT. Translated: CASSLAPITGTQYF.

The table lists this clonotype with many counts. This chain joins TRBV7-2 and TRBJ2-3; 10 positions match TRBD2. Germline CDR1 SGHTA, CDR2 FQGNSA. The J segment lost 5 bases and the V segment lost 1 base, leaving 9 bases of the junction unmatched. The CDR3 totals 17 residues. The CDR3 sequence is CASSLDRAGGHGDTQYF. The CDR3 coding sequence is TGTGCCAGCAGCTTAGACCGAGCGGGAGGGCATGGAGATACGCAGTATTTT.

This clonotype was seen a handful of times. This chain joins TRBV19 and TRBJ2-5; D is perhaps TRBD2 (6 bases). This CDR3 is built from 15 residues. V was clipped by 5 bases and J by 0 bases, with 13 bases between them. CDR1 is LNHDA and CDR2 is SQIVND in the germline V gene (reference sequence). Here the CDR3 reads CASSAGLLYQETQYF. The CDR3 DNA is TGTGCCAGTAGTGCGGGACTCCTGTACCAAGAGACCCAGTACTTC.

This clonotype was detected only a few times. The V call is TRBV11-2, the J call TRBJ1-3, with 8 bases identical to TRBD1. Germline CDR1 SGHAT, CDR2 FQNNGV. The trim removed 3 bases at V and 3 bases at J, leaving 1 base unmatched. There are 14 residues in the CDR3. In DNA, the CDR3 is TGTGCCAGCAGCTTCGGGACAGGTGGAAACACCATATATTTT. This encodes CASSFGTGGNTIYF.

This clonotype was detected ten times or more. This chain links TRBV20-1 with TRBJ2-7; 10 bases match TRBD2. Germline V gives CDR1 DFQATT, CDR2 SNEGSKA (reference sequence). Germline trimming cut 0 bases from V and 3 bases from J; bases unmatched to any gene: 5. The CDR3 has 15 amino acids. CDR3 sequence: CSARDPTSGNYEQYF. CDR3 DNA sequence: TGCAGTGCTAGAGATCCCACTAGCGGGAACTACGAGCAGTACTTC.

The chain couples TRBV20-1 to TRBJ2-1; D could derive from TRBD1 or TRBD2 (6 bases each). Germline V gene lookup returns CDR1 DFQATT and CDR2 SNEGSKA (reference sequence). The V and J ends lost 6 bases and 2 bases respectively, with 14 bases between them. This CDR3 comprises 14 residues. DNA for the CDR3: TGCAGTGCCCTGGGGGGCCAGACCTACAATGAGCAGTTCTTC. Translation gives CSALGGQTYNEQFF.

The sample holds many counts of this clonotype. The chain is built from TRBV14 and TRBJ2-7; D is perhaps TRBD2 (5 bases). This CDR3 contains 14 residues. The germline gives CDR1 SGHDN, CDR2 FVKESK. With 2 bases removed from V and 6 bases from J, the gap between germline ends came to 14 bases. The chain's CDR3 is CASSQRGLGGEQYF. DNA of the CDR3: TGTGCCAGCAGCCAAAGAGGACTGGGCGGCGAGCAGTACTTC.

This clonotype was detected many times. The chain links TRBV11-2 to TRBJ2-1; D not resolved. Germline-derived CDR1 and CDR2 are SGHAT and FQNNGV. The CDR3 extends over 11 amino acids. Trimming pared 3 bases from V and 6 bases from J, leaving 3 bases between. DNA of the CDR3: TGTGCCAGCAGCTTGTTCAATGAGCAGTTCTTC. Translation gives CASSLFNEQFF.